This note documents a single T cell receptor beta chain sequence. Its cognate antigen is unknown. Repertoires were generated with immunoSEQ multiplex PCR, while TCRdb's copy carries only in-frame clones and drops some. The data contain a few million clones, 80% to 95% of them seen just once; the ten biggest clones take up about 0.36%. The data originate from a study of shared clonotypes between healthy human individuals. Whole-study context: Plates per donor: three CD4 naive, three CD4 memory, two CD8 naive, one CD8 memory.

Whole-study results and caveats: It was anticipated that sequencing depth would influence how many clonotypes donors shared.

The TCR was taken from a man between 18 and 35 years old in good health. Some clones in this sample may be carry-over from other donors' samples. The sample comprised naive CD4+ T cells from PBMCs. Subset specified: CD45RA+ positively selected.

The CDR3 reads CASSPPWVAGGTGELFF. In DNA form, the CDR3 reads TGCGCCAGCAGCCCGCCCTGGGTAGCGGGAGGCACCGGGGAGCTGTTTTTT. The chain recombines TRBV5-1 with TRBJ2-2; TRBD2 agrees at 10 bases. The germline CDR1 and CDR2 sequences are SGHRS and YFSETQ. The CDR3 totals 17 residues. J lost 4 bases, V lost 4 bases, and 10 bases had no gene match.